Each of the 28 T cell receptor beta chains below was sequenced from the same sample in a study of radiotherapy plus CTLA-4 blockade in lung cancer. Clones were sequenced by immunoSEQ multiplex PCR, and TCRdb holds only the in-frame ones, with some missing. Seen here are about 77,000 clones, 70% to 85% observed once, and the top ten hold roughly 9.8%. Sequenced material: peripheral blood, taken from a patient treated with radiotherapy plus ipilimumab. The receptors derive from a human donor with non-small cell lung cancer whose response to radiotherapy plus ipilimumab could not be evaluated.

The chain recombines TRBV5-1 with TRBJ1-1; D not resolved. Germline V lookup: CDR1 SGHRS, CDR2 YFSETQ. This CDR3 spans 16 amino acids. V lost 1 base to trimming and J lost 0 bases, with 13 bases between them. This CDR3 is CASSLSMGGMNTEAFF. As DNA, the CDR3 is TGCGCCAGCAGCTTGAGCATGGGAGGGATGAACACTGAAGCTTTCTTT.

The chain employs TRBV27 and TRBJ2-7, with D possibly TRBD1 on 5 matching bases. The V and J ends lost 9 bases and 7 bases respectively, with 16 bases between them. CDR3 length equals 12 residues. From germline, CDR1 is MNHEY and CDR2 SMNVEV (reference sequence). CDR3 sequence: CASRSPRAEQYF. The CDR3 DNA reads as TGTGCCAGTCGTAGCCCCAGGGCGGAGCAGTACTTC.

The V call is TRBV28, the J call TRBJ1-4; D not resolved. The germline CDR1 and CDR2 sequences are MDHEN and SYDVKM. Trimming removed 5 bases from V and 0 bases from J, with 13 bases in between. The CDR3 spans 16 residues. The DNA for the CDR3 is TGTGCCAGCAGTCAGCGTTCCGCTTCAACTAATGAAAAACTGTTTTTT. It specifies CASSQRSASTNEKLFF.

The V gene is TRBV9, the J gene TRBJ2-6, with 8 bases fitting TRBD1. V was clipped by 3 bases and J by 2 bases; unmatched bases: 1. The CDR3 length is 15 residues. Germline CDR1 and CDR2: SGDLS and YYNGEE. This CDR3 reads CASSAGGAGANVLTF. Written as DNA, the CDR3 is TGTGCCAGCAGCGCAGGGGGCGCTGGGGCCAACGTCCTGACTTTC.

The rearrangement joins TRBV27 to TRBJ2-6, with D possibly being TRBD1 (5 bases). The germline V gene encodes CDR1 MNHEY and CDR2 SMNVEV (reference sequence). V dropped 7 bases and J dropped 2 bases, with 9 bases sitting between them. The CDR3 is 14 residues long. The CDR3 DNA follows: TGTGCCAGCACCACCAGGGCTGGGGCCAACGTCCTGACTTTC. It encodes CASTTRAGANVLTF.

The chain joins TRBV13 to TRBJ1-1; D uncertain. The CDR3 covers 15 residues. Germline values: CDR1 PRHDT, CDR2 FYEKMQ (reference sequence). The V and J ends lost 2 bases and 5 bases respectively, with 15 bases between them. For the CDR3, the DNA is TGTGCCAGCAGCTTACAGGCCGCCGGGGAGACTGAAGCTTTCTTT. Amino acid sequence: CASSLQAAGETEAFF.

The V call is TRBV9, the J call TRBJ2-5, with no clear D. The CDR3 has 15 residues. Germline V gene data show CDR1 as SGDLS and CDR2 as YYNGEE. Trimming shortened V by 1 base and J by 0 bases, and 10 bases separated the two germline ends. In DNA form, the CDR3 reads TGTGCCAGCAGCGTATATGGCAGATACCAAGAGACCCAGTACTTC. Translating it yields CASSVYGRYQETQYF.

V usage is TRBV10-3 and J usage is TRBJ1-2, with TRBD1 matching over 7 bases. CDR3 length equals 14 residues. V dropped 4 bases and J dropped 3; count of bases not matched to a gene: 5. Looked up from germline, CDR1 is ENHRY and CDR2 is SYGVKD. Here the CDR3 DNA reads TGTGCCATCAGTGTGAGGGGGCCGGACTATGGCTACACCTTC. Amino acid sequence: CAISVRGPDYGYTF.

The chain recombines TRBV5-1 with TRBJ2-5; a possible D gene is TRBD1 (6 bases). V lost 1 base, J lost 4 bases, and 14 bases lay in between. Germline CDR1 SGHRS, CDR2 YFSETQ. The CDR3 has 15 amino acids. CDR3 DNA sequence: TGCGCCAGCAGCTTGACCACAGGGTCGCGAGAGACCCAGTACTTC. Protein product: CASSLTTGSRETQYF. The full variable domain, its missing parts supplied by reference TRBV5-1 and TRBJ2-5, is KAGVTQTPRYLIKTRGQQVTLSCSPISGHRSVSWYQQTPGQGLQFLFEYFSETQRNKGNFPGRFSGRQFSNSRSEMNVSTLELGDSALYLCASSLTTGSRETQYFGPGTRLLVL.

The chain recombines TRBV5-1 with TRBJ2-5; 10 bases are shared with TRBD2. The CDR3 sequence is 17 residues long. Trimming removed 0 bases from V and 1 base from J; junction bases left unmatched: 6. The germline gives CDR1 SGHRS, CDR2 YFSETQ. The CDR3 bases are TGCGCCAGCAGCTTGGGTGGTGTAGCGGGGGGCCAAGAGACCCAGTACTTC. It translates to CASSLGGVAGGQETQYF.

The chain's CDR3 is CASSWDTVAEAFF. The CDR3 DNA follows: TGTGCCAGCAGTTGGGACACGGTCGCTGAAGCTTTCTTT. V usage is TRBV5-5 and J usage is TRBJ1-1, with D tentatively TRBD1 (6 bases). The CDR3 totals 13 residues. From germline, CDR1 is SGHKS and CDR2 YYEKEE (reference sequence). Trimming stripped 5 bases from V and 6 bases from J, with 14 bases between.

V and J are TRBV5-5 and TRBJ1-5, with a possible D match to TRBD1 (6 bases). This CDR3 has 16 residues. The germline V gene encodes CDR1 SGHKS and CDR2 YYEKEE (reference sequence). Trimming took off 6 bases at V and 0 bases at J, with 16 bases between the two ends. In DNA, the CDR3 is TGTGCCAGCACGTCCAGGGGCAGTAATAGCAATCAGCCCCAGCATTTT. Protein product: CASTSRGSNSNQPQHF.

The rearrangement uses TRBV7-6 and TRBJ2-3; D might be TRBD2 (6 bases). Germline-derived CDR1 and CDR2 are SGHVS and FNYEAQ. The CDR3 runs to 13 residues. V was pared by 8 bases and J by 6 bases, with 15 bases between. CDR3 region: CASGERGSDTQYF. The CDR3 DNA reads TGTGCCAGCGGGGAACGGGGGTCGGATACGCAGTATTTT.

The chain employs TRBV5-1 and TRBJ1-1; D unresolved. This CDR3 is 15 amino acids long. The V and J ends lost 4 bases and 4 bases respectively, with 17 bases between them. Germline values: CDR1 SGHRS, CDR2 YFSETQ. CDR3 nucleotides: TGCGCCAGCAGCCCTGGACTGGGGAGAGGCACTGAAGCTTTCTTT. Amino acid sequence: CASSPGLGRGTEAFF.

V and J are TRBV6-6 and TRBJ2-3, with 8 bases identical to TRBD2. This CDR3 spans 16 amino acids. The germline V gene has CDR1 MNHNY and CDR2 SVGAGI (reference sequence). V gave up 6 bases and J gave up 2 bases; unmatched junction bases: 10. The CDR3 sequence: CASSQRGGPTTDTQYF. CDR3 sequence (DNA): TGTGCCAGCAGCCAACGCGGGGGGCCGACCACAGATACGCAGTATTTT.

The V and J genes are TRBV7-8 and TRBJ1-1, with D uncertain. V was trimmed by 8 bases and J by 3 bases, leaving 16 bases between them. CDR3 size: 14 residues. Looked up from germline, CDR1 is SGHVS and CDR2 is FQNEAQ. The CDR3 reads CASGTVLTDTEAFF. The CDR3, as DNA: TGTGCCAGCGGCACAGTCCTTACTGACACTGAAGCTTTCTTT.

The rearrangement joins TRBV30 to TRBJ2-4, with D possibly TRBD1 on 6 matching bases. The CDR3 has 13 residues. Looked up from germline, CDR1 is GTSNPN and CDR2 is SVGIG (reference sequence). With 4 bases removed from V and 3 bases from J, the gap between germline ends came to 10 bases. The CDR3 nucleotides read TGTGCCTGGACTCCGGGACACAAAAACATTCAGTACTTC. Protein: CAWTPGHKNIQYF.

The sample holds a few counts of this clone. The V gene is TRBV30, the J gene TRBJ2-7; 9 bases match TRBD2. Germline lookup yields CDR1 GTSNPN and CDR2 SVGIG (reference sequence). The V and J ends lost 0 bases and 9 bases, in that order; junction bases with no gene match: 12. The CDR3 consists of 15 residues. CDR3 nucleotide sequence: TGTGCCTGGAGTGTCGGGGGACTAGCAGCTGGAGGGCAGTACTTC. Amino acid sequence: CAWSVGGLAAGGQYF. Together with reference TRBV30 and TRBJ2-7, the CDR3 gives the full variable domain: SQTIHQWPATLVQPVGSPLSLECTVEGTSNPNLYWYRQAAGRGLQLLFYSVGIGQISSEVPQNLSASRPQDRQFILSSKKLLLSDSGFYLCAWSVGGLAAGGQYFGPGTRLTVT.

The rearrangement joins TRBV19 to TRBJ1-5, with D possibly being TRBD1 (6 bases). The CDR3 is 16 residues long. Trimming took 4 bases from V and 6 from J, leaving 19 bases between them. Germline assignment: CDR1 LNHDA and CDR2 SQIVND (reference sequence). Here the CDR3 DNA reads TGTGCCAGTAGTACTCACGGACAGATAGGAAGTCAGCCCCAGCATTTT. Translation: CASSTHGQIGSQPQHF.

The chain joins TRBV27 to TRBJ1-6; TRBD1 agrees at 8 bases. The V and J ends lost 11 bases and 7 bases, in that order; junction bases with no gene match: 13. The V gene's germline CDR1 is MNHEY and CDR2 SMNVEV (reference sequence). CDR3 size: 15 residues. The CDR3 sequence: CAARAQGALNSPLHF. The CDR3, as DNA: TGTGCCGCCCGAGCGCAGGGGGCCTTGAATTCACCCCTCCACTTT.

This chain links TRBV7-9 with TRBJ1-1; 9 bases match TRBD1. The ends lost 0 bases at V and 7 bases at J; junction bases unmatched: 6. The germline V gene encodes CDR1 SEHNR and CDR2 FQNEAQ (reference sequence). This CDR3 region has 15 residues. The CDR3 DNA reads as TGTGCCAGCAGCTTAGCCGAGGGACAGGGTATTGAAGCTTTCTTT. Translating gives CASSLAEGQGIEAFF.

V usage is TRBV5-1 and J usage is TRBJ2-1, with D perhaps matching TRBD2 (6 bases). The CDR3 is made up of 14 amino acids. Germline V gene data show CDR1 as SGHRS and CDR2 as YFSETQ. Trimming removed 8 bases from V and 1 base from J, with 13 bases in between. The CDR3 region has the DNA TGCGCCAGGGCTATGGGGGGTTCCTACAATGAGCAGTTCTTC. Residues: CARAMGGSYNEQFF.

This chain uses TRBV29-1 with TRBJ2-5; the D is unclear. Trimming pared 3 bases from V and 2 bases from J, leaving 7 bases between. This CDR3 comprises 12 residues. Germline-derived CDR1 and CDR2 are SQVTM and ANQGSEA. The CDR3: CSVEAGQETQYF. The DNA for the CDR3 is TGCAGCGTTGAGGCAGGACAAGAGACCCAGTACTTC.

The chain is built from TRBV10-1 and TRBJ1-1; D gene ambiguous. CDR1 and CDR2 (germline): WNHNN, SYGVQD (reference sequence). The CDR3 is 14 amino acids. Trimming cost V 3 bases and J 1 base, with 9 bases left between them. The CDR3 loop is CASSEGGWNTEAFF. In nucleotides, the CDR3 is TGCGCCAGCAGTGAAGGAGGGTGGAACACTGAAGCTTTCTTT.

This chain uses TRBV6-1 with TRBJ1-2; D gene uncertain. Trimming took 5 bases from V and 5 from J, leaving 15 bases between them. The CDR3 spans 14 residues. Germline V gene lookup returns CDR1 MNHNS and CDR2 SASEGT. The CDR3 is CASSSGRSRYGYTF. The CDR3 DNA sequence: TGTGCCAGCAGTAGCGGACGGTCGCGGTATGGCTACACCTTC.

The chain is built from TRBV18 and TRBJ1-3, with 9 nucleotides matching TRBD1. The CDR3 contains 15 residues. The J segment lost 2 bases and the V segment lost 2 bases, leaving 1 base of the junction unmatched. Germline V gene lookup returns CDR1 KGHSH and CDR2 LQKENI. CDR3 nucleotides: TGTGCCAGCTCACCAAACAGGGGGCCTGGAAACACCATATATTTT. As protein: CASSPNRGPGNTIYF.

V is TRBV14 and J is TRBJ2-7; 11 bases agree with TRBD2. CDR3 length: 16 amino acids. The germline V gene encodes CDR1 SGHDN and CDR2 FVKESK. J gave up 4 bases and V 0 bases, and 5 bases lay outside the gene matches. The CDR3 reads CASSQESSGRRYEQYF. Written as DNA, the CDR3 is TGTGCCAGCAGCCAAGAGTCTAGCGGGAGGAGGTACGAGCAGTACTTC.

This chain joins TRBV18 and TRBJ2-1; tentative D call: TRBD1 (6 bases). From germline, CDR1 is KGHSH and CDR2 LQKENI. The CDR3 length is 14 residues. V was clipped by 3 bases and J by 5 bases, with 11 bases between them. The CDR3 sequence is CASSPGRGNNEQFF. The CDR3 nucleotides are TGTGCCAGCTCACCGGGCAGGGGAAACAATGAGCAGTTCTTC.